The sequence of this T cell receptor (beta chain) was determined in a study of blood T cell repertoires in COVID-19. Some clones are missing from TCRdb's copy, which holds only in-frame ones; the method was immunoSEQ multiplex PCR. Seen here are 200,000 or so clones, approximately 85% observed once, and the top ten hold approximately 5.1%. This CDR3 spans 14 amino acids. After removal of 4 bases from V and 4 bases from J, the junction contained 7 bases not matched to a gene. Germline V gene lookup returns CDR1 SGHNT and CDR2 YYREEE (reference sequence). The specimen sequenced was peripheral blood. The gene calls are TRBV5-4 and TRBJ2-5; 7 nucleotides match TRBD2. The sequence came from a woman aged 70-85 years with active or convalescent COVID-19. The CDR3 DNA is TGTGCCAGCAGCCGCACGGGGGGAGGAGAGACCCAGTACTTC. Its translation is CASSRTGGGETQYF. The variable domain in full, with the rest retrieved from reference TRBV5-4 and TRBJ2-5, is ETGVTQSPTHLIKTRGQQVTLRCSSQSGHNTVSWYQQALGQGPQFIFQYYREEENGRGNFPPRFSGLQFPNYSSELNVNALELDDSALYLCASSRTGGGETQYFGPGTRLLVL.